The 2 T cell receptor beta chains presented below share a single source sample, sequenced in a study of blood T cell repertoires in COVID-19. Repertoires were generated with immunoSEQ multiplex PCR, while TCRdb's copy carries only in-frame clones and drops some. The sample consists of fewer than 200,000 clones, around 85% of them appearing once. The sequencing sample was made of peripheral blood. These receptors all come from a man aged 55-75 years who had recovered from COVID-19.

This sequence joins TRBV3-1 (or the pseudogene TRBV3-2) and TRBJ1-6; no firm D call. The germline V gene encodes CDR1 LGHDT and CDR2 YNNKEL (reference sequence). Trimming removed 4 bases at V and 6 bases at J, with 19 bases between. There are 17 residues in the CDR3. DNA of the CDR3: TGTGCCAGCAGCCTTCAAGCCAGTGGGAGCTCTAATTCACCCCTCCACTTT. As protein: CASSLQASGSSNSPLHF.

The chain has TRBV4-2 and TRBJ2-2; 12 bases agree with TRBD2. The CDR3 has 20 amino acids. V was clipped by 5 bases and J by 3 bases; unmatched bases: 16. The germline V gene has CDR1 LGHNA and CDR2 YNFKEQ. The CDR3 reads CASSRYPPSGGARDTGELFF. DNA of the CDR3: TGTGCCAGCAGCAGATACCCCCCTAGCGGGGGGGCTAGGGACACCGGGGAGCTGTTTTTT.